The 15 T cell receptor beta chains below were found in one sample sequenced in a study of blood T cell repertoires in COVID-19. TCRdb's table, derived via immunoSEQ multiplex PCR, lists solely in-frame clones and lacks some. The sample gives 250,000 or so clones, more than 80% of which show up once; around 5.2% is in the top ten. Sequences were obtained from peripheral blood. The receptors originated from a human donor in a cohort sampled during active COVID-19.

The chain is built from TRBV6-2 or TRBV6-3 and TRBJ2-1; D is possibly TRBD2 (6 bases). Germline CDR1 MNHEY, CDR2 SVGEGT. V was pared by 2 bases and J by 4 bases, with 9 bases between. This CDR3 is 14 amino acids long. CDR3 protein: CASSYAGRYNEQFF. The CDR3 DNA reads as TGTGCCAGCAGTTACGCGGGACGATACAATGAGCAGTTCTTC.

The chain recombines TRBV2 with TRBJ2-7, with D perhaps matching TRBD1 (5 bases). Germline lookup yields CDR1 SNHLY and CDR2 FYNNEI. The CDR3 consists of 13 residues. V lost 7 bases and J 3 bases, leaving 13 bases between the germline ends. In nucleotides, the CDR3 is TGTGCCAGCAACATAGGGGCGAACTACGAGCAGTACTTC. It is translated as CASNIGANYEQYF.

This clone was observed a handful of times. The chain uses TRBV4-1 and TRBJ2-4; 14 bases are shared with TRBD2. The CDR3 totals 17 residues. J gave up 3 bases and V 1 base, and 2 bases lay outside the gene matches. Germline V gene data show CDR1 as MGHRA and CDR2 as YSYEKL. CDR3: CASSQGGLAGDKNIQYF. Here the CDR3 DNA reads TGCGCCAGCAGCCAAGGGGGACTAGCGGGAGACAAAAACATTCAGTACTTC.

This chain uses TRBV18 with TRBJ2-3; D is possibly TRBD2 (5 bases). V dropped 3 bases and J dropped 0 bases, with 10 bases sitting between them. This CDR3 contains 15 residues. In germline, CDR1 is KGHSH, CDR2 LQKENI. The CDR3, as DNA: TGTGCCAGCTCACCCCTGGAGGCCAGCACAGATACGCAGTATTTT. Translating gives CASSPLEASTDTQYF. Variable domain in full (rest from reference TRBV18 and TRBJ2-3): NAGVMQNPRHLVRRRGQEARLRCSPMKGHSHVYWYRQLPEEGLKFMVYLQKENIIDESGMPKERFSAEFPKEGPSILRIQQVVRGDSAAYFCASSPLEASTDTQYFGPGTRLTVL.

The chain has TRBV7-6 and TRBJ2-2; a possible D gene is TRBD2 (7 bases). Germline lookup yields CDR1 SGHVS and CDR2 FNYEAQ. Trimming left V 3 bases short and J 5 bases short, with 13 bases between. This CDR3 has 15 amino acids. CDR3 amino acids: CASSLGASGTGELFF. CDR3 in DNA: TGTGCCAGCAGCTTGGGGGCTAGCGGTACCGGGGAGCTGTTTTTT.

The chain joins TRBV30 to TRBJ1-1; D uncertain. V lost 2 bases and J lost 1, with 8 bases in between. Germline V gene data show CDR1 as GTSNPN and CDR2 as SVGIG (reference sequence). The CDR3 contains 13 residues. The CDR3 nucleotides read TGTGCCTGGAGTCGGACTCAGAACACTGAAGCTTTCTTT. Translation: CAWSRTQNTEAFF.

This sequence joins TRBV5-1 and TRBJ2-1, with 9 bases that match TRBD2. The germline V gene encodes CDR1 SGHRS and CDR2 YFSETQ. The CDR3 extends over 16 amino acids. Trimming removed 0 bases from V and 4 bases from J; junction bases left unmatched: 5. This CDR3 is CASSLAAGGPYNEQFF. The DNA of the CDR3 is TGCGCCAGCAGCTTGGCGGCGGGGGGGCCGTACAATGAGCAGTTCTTC.

The gene calls are TRBV19 and TRBJ2-1; 13 positions match TRBD2. The CDR3 totals 16 residues. CDR1 and CDR2 (germline): LNHDA, SQIVND (reference sequence). V was pared by 6 bases and J by 5 bases, with 7 bases of the junction left unmatched. This CDR3 reads CASSPGLAGANNEQFF. In DNA form, the CDR3 reads TGTGCCAGTAGCCCCGGACTAGCGGGAGCCAACAATGAGCAGTTCTTC.

The chain has TRBV28 and TRBJ2-1, with no clear D. CDR3 length equals 12 residues. Trimming cost V 5 bases and J 6 bases, with 8 bases left between them. Germline V lookup: CDR1 MDHEN, CDR2 SYDVKM. CDR3 in amino acids: CASSLSGNEQFF. The CDR3 region has the DNA TGTGCCAGCAGTCTTAGTGGCAATGAGCAGTTCTTC.

CDR3: CASSWMGEGEKLFF. The CDR3 DNA follows: TGCGCCAGCAGCTGGATGGGGGAGGGGGAAAAACTGTTTTTT. The rearrangement joins TRBV5-1 to TRBJ1-4; TRBD1 is a possible D gene (5 bases). The CDR3 is made up of 14 amino acids. Trimming took off 3 bases at V and 8 bases at J, with 14 bases between the two ends. Germline values: CDR1 SGHRS, CDR2 YFSETQ.

The V and J genes are TRBV18 and TRBJ1-2; D is unresolved. Per germline, CDR1 KGHSH and CDR2 LQKENI. The CDR3 contains 14 residues. Trimming cost V 0 bases and J 6 bases, with 11 bases left between them. DNA for the CDR3: TGTGCCAGCTCACCACCGAGCGACCCCAATGGCTACACCTTC. It is translated as CASSPPSDPNGYTF.

The chain joins TRBV5-4 to TRBJ2-2, with D unresolved. This CDR3 has 13 residues. V lost 0 bases to trimming and J lost 7 bases, with 7 bases between them. The germline V gene encodes CDR1 SGHNT and CDR2 YYREEE (reference sequence). This CDR3 is CASSLDGVGELFF. CDR3 nucleotide sequence: TGTGCCAGCAGCTTGGATGGAGTCGGGGAGCTGTTTTTT.

The chain employs TRBV4-1 and TRBJ1-2; D is ambiguous. Germline V gene lookup returns CDR1 MGHRA and CDR2 YSYEKL. Trimming took off 4 bases at V and 0 bases at J, with 15 bases between the two ends. This CDR3 is 16 amino acids long. The CDR3 loop reads CASSRPGAESNYGYTF. DNA of the CDR3: TGCGCCAGCAGCCGGCCCGGAGCCGAGTCTAACTATGGCTACACCTTC.

This clone is a singleton in its sample. The CDR3 spells CASSLWTGDDQPQHF. CDR3 nucleotides: TGTGCCAGCAGCCTGTGGACAGGGGATGATCAGCCCCAGCATTTT. This chain connects TRBV5-8 to TRBJ1-5; TRBD1 matches at 9 bases. The trim removed 4 bases at V and 5 bases at J, leaving 7 bases unmatched. Germline-derived CDR1 and CDR2 are SGHTS and YDEGEE. This CDR3 has 15 residues.

The chain uses TRBV5-1 and TRBJ1-6, with 12 positions matching TRBD1. The CDR3 runs to 16 residues. After removal of 0 bases from V and 7 bases from J, the junction contained 2 bases not matched to a gene. Germline V gives CDR1 SGHRS, CDR2 YFSETQ. CDR3 loop: CASSLGGQGANSPLHF. The CDR3 nucleotides read TGCGCCAGCAGCTTGGGGGGACAGGGGGCAAATTCACCCCTCCACTTT.